A single sample is the source of the 27 T cell receptor beta chains below, sequenced in a study of blood T cell repertoires in COVID-19. Profiled with immunoSEQ multiplex PCR; TCRdb holds only in-frame clones, not every one. The table has approximately 210,000 clones, under 90% seen once. Material for sequencing was peripheral blood. These receptors were taken from a woman of 80 years or more with COVID-19, enrolled during active disease.

This chain joins TRBV5-4 and TRBJ2-3; 14 bases match TRBD2. V lost 4 bases and J lost 1; bases outside the gene matches: 5. Germline V gene sequence: CDR1 SGHNT, CDR2 YYREEE (reference sequence). This CDR3 has 17 residues. The CDR3 DNA reads TGTGCCAGCAGCCCCGGACTAGCGGGGGGTCGCACAGATACGCAGTATTTT. It encodes CASSPGLAGGRTDTQYF.

This chain links TRBV5-1 with TRBJ1-4; D ambiguous. V lost 0 bases and J 0 bases, leaving 6 bases between the germline ends. This CDR3 spans 15 amino acids. CDR1 is SGHRS, CDR2 YFSETQ, per germline. The CDR3 sequence is CASSLGATTNEKLFF. The CDR3 DNA reads as TGCGCCAGCAGCTTGGGAGCTACAACTAATGAAAAACTGTTTTTT.

The chain uses TRBV28 and TRBJ2-1; 13 bases align to TRBD2. The germline V gene has CDR1 MDHEN and CDR2 SYDVKM. V shed 4 bases, J shed 5 bases, and the junction held 5 bases outside the gene matches. This CDR3 comprises 16 residues. CDR3 loop: CASSSPGTSGDNEQFF. The CDR3 DNA is TGTGCCAGCAGTTCACCCGGGACTAGCGGGGACAATGAGCAGTTCTTC.

The chain employs TRBV5-4 and TRBJ1-3, with 7 bases lining up with TRBD1. The CDR3 consists of 15 residues. Germline CDR1 SGHNT, CDR2 YYREEE (reference sequence). J was trimmed by 8 bases and V by 3 bases; bases with no gene match: 11. The CDR3 sequence is CASSSIDRVSDTIYF. Here the CDR3 DNA reads TGTGCCAGCAGCTCCATTGACAGGGTCTCGGACACCATATATTTT.

V and J are TRBV6-4 and TRBJ2-7; D is unclear. This CDR3 has 16 amino acids. Trimming shortened V by 2 bases and J by 3 bases, and 17 bases separated the two germline ends. Germline CDR1 is MRHNA and CDR2 is SNTAGT. The CDR3 sequence is CASSDRCGAKDYEQYV. The CDR3 coding sequence is TGTGCCAGCAGTGACAGGTGCGGAGCTAAAGACTACGAGCAGTACGTC.

This chain connects TRBV7-9 to TRBJ1-1, with TRBD1 identical over 10 bases. V shed 6 bases and J 0 bases; nucleotides not matched to a gene: 13. Germline V gene sequence: CDR1 SEHNR, CDR2 FQNEAQ (reference sequence). The CDR3 consists of 18 residues. For the CDR3, the DNA is TGTGCCAGCAGACGAGACCCGGGACAGGGGCCAATGAACACTGAAGCTTTCTTT. Amino acid sequence: CASRRDPGQGPMNTEAFF.

This clone has a handful of counts. The chain recombines TRBV4-2 with TRBJ2-7, with TRBD2 matching over 7 bases. After removal of 0 bases from V and 2 bases from J, the junction contained 4 bases not matched to a gene. The CDR3 totals 15 residues. In germline, CDR1 is LGHNA, CDR2 YNFKEQ. CDR3 coding DNA: TGTGCCAGCAGCCAAGATATAGGACTAGCCTACGAGCAGTACTTC. Translating it yields CASSQDIGLAYEQYF.

This clone has only one observation. In the same sample, other DNA sequences code for this CDR3. The chain couples TRBV6-5 to TRBJ1-1, with D tentatively TRBD1 (6 bases). Germline V gene lookup returns CDR1 MNHEY and CDR2 SVGAGI. The CDR3 extends over 13 amino acids. Trimming shortened V by 6 bases and J by 1 base, and 9 bases separated the two germline ends. The CDR3 DNA is TGTGCCAGCAGCCTGACAGGGAACACTGAAGCTTTCTTT. Residues: CASSLTGNTEAFF.

This chain uses TRBV7-9 with TRBJ2-7; 7 bases map to TRBD1. The CDR3 is 15 amino acids. The germline V gene has CDR1 SEHNR and CDR2 FQNEAQ (reference sequence). V trimming: 5 bases; J trimming: 3 bases; junction bases outside the gene matches: 10. CDR3 sequence (DNA): TGTGCCAGCAGCCCAGACAGGGCATTCGGCTACGAGCAGTACGTC. Amino acid sequence: CASSPDRAFGYEQYV.

The chain carries TRBV6-2 or TRBV6-3 and TRBJ2-5; a weak D match, TRBD1 (5 bases). Trimming took 2 bases from V and 1 from J, leaving 23 bases between them. The CDR3 loop spans 19 amino acids. CDR1 is MNHEY and CDR2 is SVGEGT in the germline V gene. The CDR3 loop is CASSYQINSGQASQETQYF. The DNA for the CDR3 is TGTGCCAGCAGTTACCAAATTAACTCCGGACAAGCTTCCCAAGAGACCCAGTACTTC.

This clone came up a few times. This chain connects TRBV2 to TRBJ2-2; a weak D match, TRBD2 (5 bases). The CDR3 consists of 13 residues. V lost 6 bases and J 5 bases, leaving 10 bases between the germline ends. Germline assignment: CDR1 SNHLY and CDR2 FYNNEI. CDR3 nucleotides: TGTGCCAGCAGCGGACCGGGGACCGGGGAGCTGTTTTTT. Translated: CASSGPGTGELFF.

The chain carries TRBV21-1 and TRBJ1-1; the D call of TRBD1 is as the table states it, not checked on the DNA. TRBV21-1 is assigned pseudogene status. The CDR3 has 13 amino acids. The CDR3 protein is CASSKAQGTEAFF. CDR3 nucleotide sequence: TGTGCCAGCAGCAAGGCGCAGGGCACTGAAGCTTTCTTT.

The chain joins TRBV6-5 to TRBJ1-5, with a possible D match to TRBD1 (5 bases). CDR1 is MNHEY, CDR2 SVGAGI, per germline. There are 14 residues in the CDR3. The germline V and J ends were trimmed by 0 bases and 6 bases, with 9 bases remaining between them. CDR3 sequence reads: CASSYSTVSQPQHF. CDR3 bases: TGTGCCAGCAGTTACTCGACAGTAAGTCAGCCCCAGCATTTT.

The rearrangement links TRBV18 to TRBJ1-3; 7 positions agree with TRBD1. In germline, CDR1 is KGHSH, CDR2 LQKENI. The V segment lost 2 bases and the J segment 0 bases; nucleotides outside the gene matches: 7. The CDR3 runs 17 residues. The CDR3 sequence: CASSPNAGGDSGNTIYF. The CDR3, as DNA: TGTGCCAGCTCACCAAATGCAGGGGGAGACTCTGGAAACACCATATATTTT.

The J gene is TRBJ2-5, the V gene TRBV2; a possible D gene is TRBD2 (5 bases). CDR3 size: 11 residues. CDR1 is SNHLY and CDR2 is FYNNEI in the germline V gene. V was shortened by 6 bases and J by 7 bases, with 9 bases between the two germline ends. The CDR3 here is CASSRGGTQYF. CDR3 bases: TGTGCCAGCAGCCGAGGAGGGACCCAGTACTTC.

V gene TRBV5-1 combines with J gene TRBJ2-3, with D perhaps TRBD1 (7 bases). Per the germline V gene, CDR1 is SGHRS and CDR2 is YFSETQ. This CDR3 has 15 amino acids. V was shortened by 3 bases and J by 4 bases, with 15 bases between the two germline ends. The CDR3 DNA reads TGCGCCAGCAGCTCCCGACCAGGGGGGCCAGATACGCAGTATTTT. It translates to CASSSRPGGPDTQYF.

The chain carries TRBV4-1 and TRBJ2-7; a possible D gene is TRBD1 (5 bases). This CDR3 comprises 17 residues. CDR1 and CDR2 from the germline V gene are MGHRA and YSYEKL. Trimming removed 4 bases at V and 1 base at J, with 20 bases between. The CDR3 spells CASSRRNRFCPSYEQYV. CDR3 bases: TGCGCCAGCAGCCGCCGCAACAGGTTCTGTCCTTCCTACGAGCAGTACGTC.

This chain connects TRBV24-1 to TRBJ1-1; D is possibly TRBD1 (6 bases). Germline values: CDR1 KGHDR, CDR2 SFDVKD. Trimming stripped 0 bases from V and 6 bases from J, with 22 bases between. CDR3 length equals 18 residues. Here the CDR3 DNA reads TGTGCCACCAGTGATTTGGGTCGTGGGGGGCGGGAGAAAGCTGAAGCTTTCTTT. It specifies CATSDLGRGGREKAEAFF.

The chain links TRBV2 to TRBJ1-1; TRBD1 agrees at 11 bases. J was trimmed by 11 bases and V by 6 bases; bases with no gene match: 8. Looked up from germline, CDR1 is SNHLY and CDR2 is FYNNEI. The CDR3 is made up of 13 amino acids. CDR3 sequence reads: CASSQGQGARAFF. For the CDR3, the DNA is TGTGCCAGCAGCCAAGGACAGGGGGCTCGGGCTTTCTTT.

This clone was seen more than once but under ten times. The chain carries TRBV12-3 or TRBV12-4 and TRBJ1-1; weak D call: TRBD1 (5 bases). This CDR3 has 13 amino acids. Trimming took off 1 base at V and 7 bases at J, with 10 bases between the two ends. The CDR3 DNA reads as TGTGCCAGCAGTTTAGGGGGCTGGAGTGAAGCTTTCTTT. It specifies CASSLGGWSEAFF.

The chain carries TRBV5-1 and TRBJ2-1; 10 bases fit TRBD1. The CDR3 spans 15 residues. The trim removed 4 bases at V and 5 bases at J, leaving 6 bases unmatched. Germline V gene sequence: CDR1 SGHRS, CDR2 YFSETQ. CDR3: CASSHIGTGDNEQFF. CDR3 nucleotide sequence: TGCGCCAGCAGCCATATCGGGACAGGGGACAATGAGCAGTTCTTC.

The chain carries TRBV2 and TRBJ1-4; the match to TRBD1 covers 7 bases. Germline V gene sequence: CDR1 SNHLY, CDR2 FYNNEI. The CDR3 consists of 15 residues. After removal of 5 bases from V and 5 bases from J, the junction contained 8 bases not matched to a gene. The CDR3, as DNA: TGTGCCAGCAGTAGCTCCGGGACAGAAAATGAAAAACTGTTTTTT. This encodes CASSSSGTENEKLFF. Variable domain in full (rest from reference TRBV2 and TRBJ1-4): EPEVTQTPSHQVTQMGQEVILRCVPISNHLYFYWYRQILGQKVEFLVSFYNNEISEKSEIFDDQFSVERPDGSNFTLKIRSTKLEDSAMYFCASSSSGTENEKLFFGSGTQLSVL.

This clone was observed a few times. The chain combines TRBV7-8 with TRBJ1-4, with D maybe TRBD1 (5 bases). Germline CDR1 and CDR2: SGHVS and FQNEAQ. The CDR3 sequence is 18 residues long. The V end lost 4 bases, the J end lost 10 bases, and 28 bases lay between the germline ends. The CDR3 region is CASSSAGRGGQGVGKLFF. The CDR3 DNA reads TGTGCCAGCAGCTCTGCCGGCCGGGGAGGGCAGGGAGTAGGAAAACTGTTTTTT.

The chain couples TRBV28 to TRBJ2-7; D perhaps matches TRBD2 (6 bases). Germline V CDR1 and CDR2: MDHEN, SYDVKM. The CDR3 is made up of 11 amino acids. V was pared by 8 bases and J by 6 bases, with 11 bases between. CDR3 protein: CASGLAREQYV. DNA for the CDR3: TGTGCCAGCGGGCTAGCGCGCGAGCAGTACGTC.

This rearrangement joins TRBV4-3 to TRBJ1-5; no definite D call. V was clipped by 0 bases and J by 3 bases, with 9 bases between them. Germline V gene sequence: CDR1 LGHNA, CDR2 YSLEER. The CDR3 loop spans 15 amino acids. The chain's CDR3 is CASSQEWLLNQPQHF. The CDR3 region has the DNA TGCGCCAGCAGCCAAGAATGGCTGCTCAATCAGCCCCAGCATTTT.

The chain is built from TRBV6-6 and TRBJ2-2, with TRBD1 matching 7 bases. This CDR3 is built from 14 residues. CDR1 MNHNY and CDR2 SVGAGI come from the germline V gene (reference sequence). J was trimmed by 1 base and V by 5 bases; bases with no gene match: 1. This chain's CDR3 is CASSGTVNTGELFF. The DNA of the CDR3 is TGTGCCAGCAGTGGGACAGTGAACACCGGGGAGCTGTTTTTT.

The chain is built from TRBV7-9 and TRBJ1-2; TRBD1 agrees at 8 bases. CDR1 is SEHNR and CDR2 is FQNEAQ in the germline V gene (reference sequence). CDR3 size: 17 residues. V lost 6 bases, J lost 3 bases, and 15 bases stayed unmatched. This CDR3 is CASSNPGQDPGDYGYTF. CDR3 DNA sequence: TGTGCCAGCAGTAATCCGGGACAGGACCCCGGGGACTATGGCTACACCTTC.